A selection of T cell receptor beta chains follows, all from one sample in a study of cytomegalovirus exposure and HLA in healthy donors. Measured with immunoSEQ multiplex PCR; TCRdb has only the in-frame clones, and not every one. The top ten hold more than 9% of the sample, which has about 97,000 clones, roughly 71% seen once. The sequenced sample was PBMCs. The receptors here all came from a man aged 50-60 years in good health and CMV-seronegative. CDR3s include the opening cysteine and the closing phenylalanine or tryptophan. Fields, in order: clone size, V gene, D gene, J gene, CDR3 protein, CDR3 DNA. D genes are given only for firm matches. Some rows mark clone size as missing; the rest say once, few, many or name a class of expanded clone.

.,TRBV6-1,.,TRBJ2-3,CASREGLRTDTQYF,TGTGCCAGCAGGGAGGGACTCCGCACAGATACGCAGTATTTT
.,TRBV7-9,TRBD1,TRBJ2-5,CASSTRQGAETQYF,TGTGCCAGCAGCACCCGACAGGGGGCAGAGACCCAGTACTTC
once,TRBV7-3,.,TRBJ2-3,CASSFHSQGTTDTQYF,TGTGCCAGCAGCTTTCACTCGCAGGGGACCACAGATACGCAGTATTTT
.,TRBV29-1,TRBD1,TRBJ1-1,CSATTGRMNTEAFF,TGCAGCGCTACGACAGGGCGGATGAACACTGAAGCTTTCTTT
.,TRBV9,TRBD2,TRBJ2-3,CASSVGASGFTDTQYF,TGTGCCAGCAGCGTAGGGGCTAGCGGATTCACAGATACGCAGTATTTT
medium-sized,TRBV4-1,.,TRBJ2-7,CASSHPDSYYEQYF,TGCGCCAGCAGCCACCCCGACAGCTACTACGAGCAGTACTTC
.,TRBV6-1,TRBD1,TRBJ1-5,CASSERDRGIQPQHF,TGTGCCAGCAGTGAACGGGACAGGGGGATTCAGCCCCAGCATTTT
.,TRBV10-2,.,TRBJ1-1,CASRMGGTNTEAFF,TGCGCCAGCAGGATGGGGGGGACGAACACTGAAGCTTTCTTT
.,TRBV7-6,.,TRBJ2-1,CASSLEQGRGEQFF,TGTGCCAGCAGCTTAGAGCAGGGAAGGGGTGAGCAGTTCTTC
.,TRBV27,.,TRBJ2-3,CASSKGPGTGLDTQYF,TGTGCCAGCAGTAAAGGGCCCGGGACTGGGTTGGATACGCAGTATTTT
.,TRBV5-1,.,TRBJ1-2,CASSLALQRDYGYTF,TGCGCCAGCAGCTTGGCCCTACAACGGGACTATGGCTACACCTTC
.,TRBV30,.,TRBJ1-6,CAWKLQNNSPLHF,TGTGCCTGGAAATTACAGAATAATTCACCCCTCCACTTT
few,TRBV7-9,.,TRBJ1-1,CASSLGHLGTEAFF,TGTGCCAGCAGCCTAGGACACCTGGGCACTGAAGCTTTCTTT
.,TRBV28,.,TRBJ1-1,CASVEGVGGTEAFF,TGTGCCAGCGTGGAGGGGGTGGGGGGGACTGAAGCTTTCTTT
few,TRBV19,TRBD1,TRBJ2-7,CASRGTGRGPYEQYF,TGTGCCAGCCGTGGGACAGGGAGGGGACCTTACGAGCAGTACTTC
.,TRBV7-2,TRBD2,TRBJ2-1,CASSNPGLAAYNEQFF,TGTGCCAGCAGCAACCCTGGACTAGCGGCGTACAATGAGCAGTTCTTC
.,TRBV5-1,TRBD1,TRBJ1-2,CASSLYVTGSNYGYTF,TGCGCCAGCAGCCTCTACGTGACAGGGAGTAACTATGGCTACACCTTC
.,TRBV15,.,TRBJ2-1,CATSSPRGSGEQFF,TGTGCCACCAGCAGCCCAAGGGGATCCGGTGAGCAGTTCTTC
few,TRBV29-1,TRBD1,TRBJ1-2,CSVEEGDRGLSF,TGCAGCGTTGAAGAAGGGGACAGGGGCCTCTCCTTC
.,TRBV6-1,TRBD1,TRBJ1-5,CASFGGQSNQPQHF,TGTGCCAGCTTCGGGGGACAGTCCAATCAGCCCCAGCATTTT
.,TRBV11-2,.,TRBJ2-3,CASSLSGDTQYF,TGTGCCAGCAGCTTATCCGGAGATACGCAGTATTTT
.,TRBV28,.,TRBJ1-6,CASQPHLNAGGRHPLHF,TGTGCCAGTCAACCCCATCTAAATGCGGGAGGACGTCACCCCCTCCACTTT
.,TRBV28,TRBD2,TRBJ2-4,CASSLWGGLTKNIQYF,TGTGCCAGCAGTTTATGGGGAGGGTTAACCAAAAACATTCAGTACTTC
once,TRBV18,.,TRBJ1-5,CASSAEVNNQPQHF,TGTGCCAGCTCCGCGGAAGTTAACAATCAGCCCCAGCATTTT
.,TRBV7-2,TRBD2,TRBJ2-1,CASLSRGGTSYNEQFF,TGTGCCAGCTTATCTCGCGGGGGGACTTCCTACAATGAGCAGTTCTTC
.,TRBV11-3,TRBD1,TRBJ2-7,CASSPRGRAYEQYF,TGTGCCAGCAGCCCCAGGGGGCGCGCCTACGAGCAGTACTTC
.,TRBV30,.,TRBJ1-6,CAWDIVGDSPLHF,TGTGCCTGGGACATTGTAGGCGATTCACCCCTCCACTTT
.,TRBV5-5,.,TRBJ2-3,CASRIDRFGNTQYF,TGTGCCAGCAGGATAGACAGGTTTGGAAATACGCAGTATTTT
.,TRBV11-2,TRBD2,TRBJ2-7,CASSPGLAGGYEQYF,TGTGCCAGCAGCCCAGGACTAGCGGGAGGGTACGAGCAGTACTTC
.,TRBV7-2,TRBD1,TRBJ2-3,CASDRGRGDTQYF,TGTGCCAGCGACAGGGGGCGAGGAGATACGCAGTATTTT
.,TRBV2,.,TRBJ1-1,CASSGGDRLNTEAFF,TGTGCCAGCAGTGGAGGTGACAGATTGAACACTGAAGCTTTCTTT
.,TRBV7-2,.,TRBJ2-3,CASSLLADTQYF,TGTGCCAGCAGCTTACTCGCAGATACGCAGTATTTT
once,TRBV2,TRBD1,TRBJ2-5,CASSRQGLISPVETQYF,TGTGCCAGCAGTCGACAGGGTTTAATATCTCCGGTAGAGACCCAGTACTTC